Listed below are T cell receptor beta chains from one sample, sequenced in a study of long-term antiretroviral therapy in people with HIV. Data came from immunoSEQ multiplex PCR; TCRdb stores just in-frame clones and leaves some out. The data contain over 15,000 clones, roughly 94% of them seen just once; the ten biggest clones take up 4.6%. This material consisted of unsorted PBMCs, taken 6 to 6.5 years after starting antiretroviral therapy. Receptors were obtained from a woman in her forties or fifties with HIV. CDR3s include the opening cysteine and the closing phenylalanine or tryptophan. D genes are given only for firm matches. Clone size is given for some rows only: seen once, a few or many times, or a class if the clone is expanded.

size	J	D	V	DNA	CDR3
once	TRBJ1-2	.	TRBV28	TGTGCCAGCAGTTTCGGCAGAGGAGGCTATGGCTACACCTTC	CASSFGRGGYGYTF
.	TRBJ1-1	TRBD1	TRBV7-3	TGTGCCAGCAGCTCAGGACAGGGGGCCACTGAAGCTTTCTTT	CASSSGQGATEAFF
.	TRBJ1-5	.	TRBV6-5	TGTGCCAGCGATCGGGACAGCAATCAGCCCCAGCATTTT	CASDRDSNQPQHF
once	TRBJ1-2	TRBD1	TRBV6-5	TGTGCCAGCGGGACAGGCTATGGCTACACCTTC	CASGTGYGYTF
.	TRBJ2-1	TRBD2	TRBV7-2	TGTGCCAGCAGCTCCTCTAGCGGGAGGTGGGATGAGCAGTTCTTC	CASSSSSGRWDEQFF
.	TRBJ2-7	.	TRBV6-5	TGTGCCAGCAGTTATACTAGCCCTGATACCTACGAGCAGTACTTC	CASSYTSPDTYEQYF
.	TRBJ1-4	.	TRBV5-1	TGCGCCAGTTCCCCCGGGGGATATCATGAAAAACTGTTTTTT	CASSPGGYHEKLFF
once	TRBJ2-7	TRBD2	TRBV4-2	TGTGCCAGCAGCCAAGGGTCCGGACTAGATTACGAGCAGTACTTC	CASSQGSGLDYEQYF
.	TRBJ2-2	.	TRBV6-5	TGTGCCACCACGGGACAGAACACCGGGGAGCTGTTTTTT	CATTGQNTGELFF
.	TRBJ2-3	.	TRBV6-5	TGTGCCAGCAGTCCCCCGGGACCCCCAGATACGCAGTATTTT	CASSPPGPPDTQYF
.	TRBJ2-7	TRBD2	TRBV7-9	TGTGCCAGCAGCCTAGAGATAGCGGGAGTCAACGAGCAGTACTTC	CASSLEIAGVNEQYF
.	TRBJ2-2	.	TRBV4-1	TGCGCCAGCAGCCAGGGGGGACTTTTGGACACCGGGGAGCTGTTTTTT	CASSQGGLLDTGELFF
.	TRBJ1-1	.	TRBV28	TGTGCCAGCAGCTTCGACAGGGAAGCTTTCTTT	CASSFDREAFF
.	TRBJ2-1	.	TRBV6-1	TGTGCCAGGGGGGATCCATTTTACAATGAGCAGTTCTTC	CARGDPFYNEQFF
.	TRBJ2-7	.	TRBV19	TGTGCCAGTAAAGTAGCGGACGGACCCTACGAGCAGTACTTC	CASKVADGPYEQYF
few	TRBJ2-3	.	TRBV5-4	TGTGCCAGCAGTGCGGGGGCTAGCGGTCCTAGCACAGATACGCAGTATTTT	CASSAGASGPSTDTQYF
.	TRBJ1-1	.	TRBV7-9	TGTGCCAGCAGCTCCCTTGTAGCTGAAGCTTTCTTT	CASSSLVAEAFF
.	TRBJ2-7	.	TRBV4-1	TGCGCCAGCAGCCAAGATTTTGCCAGGCCCAACGCCCCCTACGAGCAGTACTTC	CASSQDFARPNAPYEQYF
.	TRBJ2-7	TRBD2	TRBV7-2	TGTGCCAGCAGCCGGACTAGCGGGTGGGCCTACGAGCAGTACTTC	CASSRTSGWAYEQYF
.	TRBJ2-7	.	TRBV11-1	TGTGCCAGCGGGACCCCACCCTACGAGCAGTACTTC	CASGTPPYEQYF
.	TRBJ2-1	TRBD2	TRBV14	TGTGCCAGCAGCCCGACTACCTCTAGCGGGAGGGAGGATGAGCAGTTCTTC	CASSPTTSSGREDEQFF
.	TRBJ2-1	.	TRBV9	TGTGCCAGCACGGGGCGGGATGGTGGCAATGAGCAGTTCTTC	CASTGRDGGNEQFF
.	TRBJ1-1	.	TRBV7-2	TGTGCCAGCAGCTCCCGGCTACCCCAGGCGGGGGCCCTGAACACTGAAGCTTTCTTT	CASSSRLPQAGALNTEAFF
.	TRBJ2-3	.	TRBV28	TGTGCCAGCAGTTCGGACGGATATAGCACAGATACGCAGTATTTT	CASSSDGYSTDTQYF
.	TRBJ2-7	TRBD2	TRBV6-5	TGTGCCAGCAGGCGCGGGACTAGCGGAAAGTACGAGCAGTACTTC	CASRRGTSGKYEQYF
.	TRBJ2-7	.	TRBV6-5	TGTGCCAGCGGGGGGGCTTACGAGCAGTACTTC	CASGGAYEQYF
once	TRBJ1-2	.	TRBV28	TGTGCCAGCAGTTTGGGGTCCTCTGGGTTACATGGCTACACCTTC	CASSLGSSGLHGYTF
.	TRBJ1-3	.	TRBV6-5	TGTGCCAGCAGTTACTCGTTAGTCCCTGGAAACACCATATATTTT	CASSYSLVPGNTIYF
.	TRBJ2-2	TRBD2	TRBV6-6	TGTGCCAGCAGTTACGCGGGAGGAGGAACCGGGGAGCTGTTTTTT	CASSYAGGGTGELFF
.	TRBJ1-1	.	TRBV5-8	TGTGCCAGCACTCGCACGGGGGGCCGTGGTGTAAACACTGAAGCTTTCTTT	CASTRTGGRGVNTEAFF
.	TRBJ2-2	TRBD2	TRBV5-5	TGTGCCAGCAGCCATGAAGAGGAGACTAGCCACACCGGGGAGCTGTTTTTT	CASSHEEETSHTGELFF
.	TRBJ2-3	TRBD2	TRBV28	TGTGCCAGCAGTTCCTCAAGACTAGCGGGAGATACGCAGTATTTT	CASSSSRLAGDTQYF